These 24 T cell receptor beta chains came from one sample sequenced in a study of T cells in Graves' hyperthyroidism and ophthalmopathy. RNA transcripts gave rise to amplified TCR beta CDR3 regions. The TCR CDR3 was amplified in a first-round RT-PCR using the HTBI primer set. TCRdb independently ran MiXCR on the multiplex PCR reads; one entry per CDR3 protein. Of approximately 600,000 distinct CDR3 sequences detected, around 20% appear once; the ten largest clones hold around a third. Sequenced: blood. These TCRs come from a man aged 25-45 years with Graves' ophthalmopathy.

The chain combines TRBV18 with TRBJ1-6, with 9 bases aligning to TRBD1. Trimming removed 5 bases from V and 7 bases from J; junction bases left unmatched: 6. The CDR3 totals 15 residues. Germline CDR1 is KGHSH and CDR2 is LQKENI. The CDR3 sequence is CASSAPGQGNSPLHF. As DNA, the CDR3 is TGTGCCAGCTCAGCCCCGGGACAGGGAAATTCACCCCTCCACTTT.

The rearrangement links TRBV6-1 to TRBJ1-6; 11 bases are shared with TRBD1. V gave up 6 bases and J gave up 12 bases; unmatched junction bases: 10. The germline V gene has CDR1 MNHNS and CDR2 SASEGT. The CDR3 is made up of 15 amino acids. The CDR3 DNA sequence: TGTGCCAGCAGAGGCCCCGGGACAGGGGGTATACCCCTCCACTTT. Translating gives CASRGPGTGGIPLHF.

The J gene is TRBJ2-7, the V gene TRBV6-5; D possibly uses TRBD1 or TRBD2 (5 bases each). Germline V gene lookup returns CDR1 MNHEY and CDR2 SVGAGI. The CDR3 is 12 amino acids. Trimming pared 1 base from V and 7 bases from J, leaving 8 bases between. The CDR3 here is CASSYWDGEQYF. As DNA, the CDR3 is TGTGCCAGCAGTTACTGGGACGGAGAGCAGTACTTC.

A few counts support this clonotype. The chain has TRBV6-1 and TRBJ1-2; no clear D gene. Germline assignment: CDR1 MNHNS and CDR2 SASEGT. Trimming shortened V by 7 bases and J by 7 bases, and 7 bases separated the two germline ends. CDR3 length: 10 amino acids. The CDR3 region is CASTKGGYTF. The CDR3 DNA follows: TGTGCCAGCACCAAAGGTGGCTACACCTTC.

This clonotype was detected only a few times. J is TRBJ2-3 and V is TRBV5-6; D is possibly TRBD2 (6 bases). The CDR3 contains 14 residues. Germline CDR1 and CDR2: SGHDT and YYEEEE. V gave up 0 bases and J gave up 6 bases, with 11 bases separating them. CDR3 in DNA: TGTGCCAGCAGCTTGGGGCCGGCGGGGGATACGCAGTATTTT. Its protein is CASSLGPAGDTQYF.

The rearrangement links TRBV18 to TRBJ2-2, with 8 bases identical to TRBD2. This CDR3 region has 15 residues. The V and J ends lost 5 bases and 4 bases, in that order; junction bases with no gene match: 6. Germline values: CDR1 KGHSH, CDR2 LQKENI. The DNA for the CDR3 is TGTGCCAGCTCAGAAGGACTAGCCTCCACCGGGGAGCTGTTTTTT. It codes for CASSEGLASTGELFF.

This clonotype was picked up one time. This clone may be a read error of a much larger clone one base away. As DNA, the CDR3 is TGTGCCACCAGCCGGCCGGGACTAGCGGAAAGCAATGAGCAGTTCTTC. As protein: CATSRPGLAESNEQFF. The chain links TRBV7-8 to TRBJ2-1; 11 nucleotides match TRBD2. Germline-derived CDR1 and CDR2 are SGHVS and FQNEAQ. CDR3 length: 16 residues.

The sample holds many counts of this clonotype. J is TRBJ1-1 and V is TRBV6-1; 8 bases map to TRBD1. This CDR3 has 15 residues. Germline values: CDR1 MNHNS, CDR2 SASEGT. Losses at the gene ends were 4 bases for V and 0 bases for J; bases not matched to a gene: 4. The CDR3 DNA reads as TGTGCCAGCAGTGGAGCCAGGGGGCTGAACACTGAAGCTTTCTTT. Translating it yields CASSGARGLNTEAFF.

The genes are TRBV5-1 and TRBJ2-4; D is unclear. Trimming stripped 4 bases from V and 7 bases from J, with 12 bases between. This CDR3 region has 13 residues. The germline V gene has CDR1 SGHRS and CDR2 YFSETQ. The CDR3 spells CASSAEVGNIQYF. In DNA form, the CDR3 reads TGCGCCAGCAGCGCAGAGGTCGGGAACATTCAGTACTTC.

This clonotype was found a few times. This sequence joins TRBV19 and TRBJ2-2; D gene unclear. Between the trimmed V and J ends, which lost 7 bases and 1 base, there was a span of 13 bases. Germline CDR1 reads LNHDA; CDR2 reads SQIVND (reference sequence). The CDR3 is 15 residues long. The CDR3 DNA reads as TGTGCCAGTACCCCCAGCGTGGGGAACACCGGGGAGCTGTTTTTT. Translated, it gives CASTPSVGNTGELFF. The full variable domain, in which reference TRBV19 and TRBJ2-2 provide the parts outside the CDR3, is DGGITQSPKYLFRKEGQNVTLSCEQNLNHDAMYWYRQDPGQGLRLIYYSQIVNDFQKGDIAEGYSVSREKKESFPLTVTSAQKNPTAFYLCASTPSVGNTGELFFGEGSRLTVL.

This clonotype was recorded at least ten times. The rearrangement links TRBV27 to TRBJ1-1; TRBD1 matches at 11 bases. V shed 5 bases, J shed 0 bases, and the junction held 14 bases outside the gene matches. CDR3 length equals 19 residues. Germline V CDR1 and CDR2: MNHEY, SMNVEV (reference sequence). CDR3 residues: CASSLAPLPDRGLNTEAFF. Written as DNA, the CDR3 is TGTGCCAGCAGTCTGGCCCCGCTTCCGGACAGGGGGCTGAACACTGAAGCTTTCTTT.

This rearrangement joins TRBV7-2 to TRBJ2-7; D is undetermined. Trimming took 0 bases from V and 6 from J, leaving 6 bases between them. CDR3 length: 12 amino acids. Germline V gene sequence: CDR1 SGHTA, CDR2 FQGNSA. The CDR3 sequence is CASSLASSEQYF. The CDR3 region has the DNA TGTGCCAGCAGCTTAGCGTCTTCCGAGCAGTACTTC.

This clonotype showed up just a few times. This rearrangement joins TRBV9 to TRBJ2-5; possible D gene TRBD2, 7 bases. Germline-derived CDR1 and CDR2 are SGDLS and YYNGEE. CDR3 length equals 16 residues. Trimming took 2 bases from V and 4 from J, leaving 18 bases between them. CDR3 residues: CASSVRGGSGSETQYF. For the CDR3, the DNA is TGTGCCAGCAGCGTCAGGGGCGGGAGTGGTTCAGAGACCCAGTACTTC.

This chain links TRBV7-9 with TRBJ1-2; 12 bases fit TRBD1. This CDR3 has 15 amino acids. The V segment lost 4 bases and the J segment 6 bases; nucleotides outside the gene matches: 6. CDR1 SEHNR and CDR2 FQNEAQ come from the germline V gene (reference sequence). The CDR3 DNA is TGTGCCAGCAGCTCCCTCGGGACAGGGGGCAATGGCTACACCTTC. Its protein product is CASSSLGTGGNGYTF.

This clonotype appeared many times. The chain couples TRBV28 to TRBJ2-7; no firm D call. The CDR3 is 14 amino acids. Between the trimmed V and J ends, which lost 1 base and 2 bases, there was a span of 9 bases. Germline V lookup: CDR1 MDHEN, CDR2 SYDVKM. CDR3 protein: CASSLSANTYEQYF. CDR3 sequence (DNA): TGTGCCAGCAGTTTATCAGCGAACACCTACGAGCAGTACTTC.

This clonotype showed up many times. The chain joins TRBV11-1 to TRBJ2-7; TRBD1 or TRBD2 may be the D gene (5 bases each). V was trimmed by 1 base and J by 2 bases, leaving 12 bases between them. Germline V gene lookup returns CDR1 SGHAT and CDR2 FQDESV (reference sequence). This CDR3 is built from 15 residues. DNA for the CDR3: TGTGCCAGCAGCTTAGAGGGACGAGTTCCCTACGAGCAGTACTTC. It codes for CASSLEGRVPYEQYF.

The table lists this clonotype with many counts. The CDR3 loop is CASSSPSAVSNTEAFF. CDR3 bases: TGTGCCAGCAGTTCCCCGTCGGCAGTATCGAACACTGAAGCTTTCTTT. The chain employs TRBV12-3 or TRBV12-4 and TRBJ1-1; D uncertain. Deletions cut 4 bases from V and 1 base from J, with 16 bases between. The CDR3 is 16 amino acids.

The CDR3, as DNA: TGCAGTGGCTTAGGGCCGAACGACGGGGAGCTGTTTTTT. Residues: CSGLGPNDGELFF. This sequence joins TRBV20-1 and TRBJ2-2, with D hard to call. Between the trimmed V and J ends, which lost 7 bases and 7 bases, there was a span of 16 bases. The CDR3 has 13 amino acids. CDR1 DFQATT and CDR2 SNEGSKA come from the germline V gene (reference sequence).

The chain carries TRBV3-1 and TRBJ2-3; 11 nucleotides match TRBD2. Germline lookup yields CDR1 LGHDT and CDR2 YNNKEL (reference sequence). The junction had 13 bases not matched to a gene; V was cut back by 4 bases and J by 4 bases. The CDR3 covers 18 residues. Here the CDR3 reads CASSRTGTSGSRSDTQYF. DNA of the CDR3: TGTGCCAGCAGCCGGACCGGGACTAGCGGCAGCCGCTCAGATACGCAGTATTTT.

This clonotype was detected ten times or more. This CDR3 is CAWSGQGNQPQHF. Here the CDR3 DNA reads TGTGCCTGGAGCGGCCAGGGGAATCAGCCCCAGCATTTT. This chain links TRBV30 with TRBJ1-5, with a possible D match to TRBD1 (6 bases). Trimming pared 3 bases from V and 4 bases from J, leaving 10 bases between. Germline-derived CDR1 and CDR2 are GTSNPN and SVGIG (reference sequence). The length of the CDR3 is 13 residues. Full variable domain (outside the CDR3, taken from reference TRBV30 and TRBJ1-5): SQTIHQWPATLVQPVGSPLSLECTVEGTSNPNLYWYRQAAGRGLQLLFYSVGIGQISSEVPQNLSASRPQDRQFILSSKKLLLSDSGFYLCAWSGQGNQPQHFGDGTRLSIL.

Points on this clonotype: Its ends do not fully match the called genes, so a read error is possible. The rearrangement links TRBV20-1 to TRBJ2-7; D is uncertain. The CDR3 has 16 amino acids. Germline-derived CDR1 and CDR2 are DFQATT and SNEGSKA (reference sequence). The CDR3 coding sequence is TGCAGTGCTAGAGATTCTATAGGGCAGAACCCCCACGAGCAGTGCTTC. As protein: CSARDSIGQNPHEQCF.

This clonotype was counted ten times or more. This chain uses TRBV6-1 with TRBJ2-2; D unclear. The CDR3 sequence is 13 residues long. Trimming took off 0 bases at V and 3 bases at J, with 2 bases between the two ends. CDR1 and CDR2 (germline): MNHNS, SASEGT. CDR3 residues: CASSEADTGELFF. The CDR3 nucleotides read TGTGCCAGCAGTGAAGCAGACACCGGGGAGCTGTTTTTT.

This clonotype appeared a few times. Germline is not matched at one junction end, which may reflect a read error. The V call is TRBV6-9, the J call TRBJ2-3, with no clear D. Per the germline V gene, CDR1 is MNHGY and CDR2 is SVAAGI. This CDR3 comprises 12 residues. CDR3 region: CASSDSIDTQYF. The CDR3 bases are TGTGCCAGCAGTGATTCCATCGATACGCAGTATTTT.

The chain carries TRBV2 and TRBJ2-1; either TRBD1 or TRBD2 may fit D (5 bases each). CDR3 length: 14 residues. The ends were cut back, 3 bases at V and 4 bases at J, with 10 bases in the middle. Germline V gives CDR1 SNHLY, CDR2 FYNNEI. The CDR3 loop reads CASSDGGRYNEQFF. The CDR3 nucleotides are TGTGCCAGCAGTGATGGGGGAAGATACAATGAGCAGTTCTTC.